A single sample gave rise to the 3 T cell receptor beta chains below, sequenced in a study of sequential checkpoint blockade in melanoma. As to treatment: randomized to nivolumab then ipilimumab (arm A) or the reverse (arm B). Profiled with immunoSEQ multiplex PCR; TCRdb holds only in-frame clones, not every one. The table records about 17,000 clones, roughly 70% of them present only once. The source material was CD8+ T cells sorted from blood (inferred from file names), sampled from a patient given nivolumab and ipilimumab in sequence. The receptors here all came from a human donor with melanoma.

This chain uses TRBV7-9 with TRBJ2-1, with 7 positions matching TRBD2. Germline V gene sequence: CDR1 SEHNR, CDR2 FQNEAQ (reference sequence). Trimming took 6 bases from V and 1 from J; bases not matched to a gene: 6. The length of the CDR3 is 15 residues. CDR3 DNA sequence: TGTGCCAGCAGGCGACTAGCTGGATCCTACAATGAGCAGTTCTTC. It codes for CASRRLAGSYNEQFF.

V gene TRBV19 combines with J gene TRBJ2-1; tentative D call: TRBD1 (5 bases). The CDR3 runs 16 residues. Trimming left V 0 bases short and J 7 bases short, with 16 bases between. Germline values: CDR1 LNHDA, CDR2 SQIVND (reference sequence). The CDR3 nucleotides read TGTGCCAGTAGTATAGAAGGGTCAGGGTTTATAAATGAGCAGTTCTTC. It codes for CASSIEGSGFINEQFF.

The chain links TRBV6-1 to TRBJ1-4; 11 bases map to TRBD1. This CDR3 contains 14 residues. The V gene's germline CDR1 is MNHNS and CDR2 SASEGT. Trimming at V came to 9 bases and at J to 7 bases, leaving 7 bases not matched to a gene. The CDR3 is CASHWGQGVEKLFF. CDR3 sequence (DNA): TGTGCCAGTCATTGGGGACAGGGGGTTGAAAAACTGTTTTTT.